Shown below are 10 T cell receptor beta chains from a single sample sequenced in a study of T cell repertoires in aging, cancer and after chemotherapy. The template was genomic DNA from peripheral blood, not RNA. A mixed TRB-A/B primer pool amplified rearranged TRB by multiplex touch-down PCR. TCRdb itself ran the multiplex PCR reads through MiXCR, one entry per CDR3 protein. The sample shows about 8,600 distinct CDR3 sequences, roughly 25% of them seen only once. Source material: blood. These TCRs come from a human donor with a blood cancer.

This clonotype has only a few counts. V is TRBV5-6 and J is TRBJ2-1, with D hard to call. The CDR3 has 15 residues. Germline CDR1 and CDR2: SGHDT and YYEEEE. Trimming removed 2 bases at V and 0 bases at J, with 9 bases between. CDR3 amino acids: CASSFESFSYNEQFF. Here the CDR3 DNA reads TGTGCCAGCAGCTTTGAGAGTTTCTCCTACAATGAGCAGTTCTTC.

As for this clonotype: At one boundary the junction diverges from the germline segment, which might be a read error. The chain links TRBV13 to TRBJ1-4; no firm D call. Germline CDR1 is PRHDT and CDR2 is FYEKMQ (reference sequence). CDR3 length equals 19 residues. CDR3 protein: CASSQEMGWADATNEKLFF. The CDR3 DNA sequence: TGCGCCAGCAGCCAAGAGATGGGTTGGGCAGATGCAACTAATGAAAAACTGTTTTTT.

This clonotype was seen a handful of times. The J gene is TRBJ2-1, the V gene TRBV12-3 or TRBV12-4; D gene uncertain. Between the trimmed V and J ends, which lost 5 bases and 6 bases, there was a span of 8 bases. The CDR3 has 12 residues. CDR3 amino acids: CASSPTGNEQFF. For the CDR3, the DNA is TGTGCCAGCAGTCCCACTGGCAATGAGCAGTTCTTC.

This clonotype is medium-sized by share. V gene TRBV6-2 or TRBV6-3 combines with J gene TRBJ2-1; 8 bases are a match to TRBD1. J gave up 6 bases and V 5 bases, and 6 bases lay outside the gene matches. CDR1 and CDR2 (germline): MNHEY, SVGEGT. The CDR3 has 14 amino acids. CDR3 DNA sequence: TGTGCCAGCAGTGACCGACAGGGGTTCAATGAGCAGTTCTTC. It specifies CASSDRQGFNEQFF.

This chain links TRBV28 with TRBJ1-2, with 8 positions matching TRBD1. The V gene end was trimmed by 6 bases and the J gene end by 5 bases; junction bases not matched to a gene: 11. The germline CDR1 and CDR2 sequences are MDHEN and SYDVKM. The CDR3 runs to 15 residues. The CDR3 bases are TGTGCCAGCAGCTTACCCAGGGGGCAGGGATATGGCTACACCTTC. Its translation is CASSLPRGQGYGYTF.

Judged by abundance, this clonotype is medium-sized. The CDR3 loop reads CATSGTGWTEAFF. CDR3 DNA: TGTGCCACCAGCGGGACAGGGTGGACTGAAGCTTTCTTT. The rearrangement joins TRBV15 to TRBJ1-1, with 9 nucleotides matching TRBD1. The V segment lost 5 bases and the J segment 5 bases; nucleotides outside the gene matches: 3. The CDR3 loop spans 13 amino acids. CDR1 is LNHNV, CDR2 YYDKDF, per germline (reference sequence).

This clonotype occurred a few times. This sequence joins TRBV7-9 and TRBJ1-6; 8 bases are a match to TRBD1. The CDR3 is 15 amino acids. Germline CDR1 is SEHNR and CDR2 is FQNEAQ (reference sequence). The J segment lost 6 bases and the V segment lost 5 bases, leaving 6 bases of the junction unmatched. The CDR3: CASSPTTGVNSPLHF. CDR3 coding DNA: TGTGCCAGCAGCCCCACGACAGGGGTTAATTCACCCCTCCACTTT.

The chain links TRBV18 to TRBJ1-2; 7 bases map to TRBD1. Germline trimming cut 3 bases from V and 5 bases from J; bases unmatched to any gene: 3. Germline loops: CDR1 KGHSH, CDR2 LQKENI. The CDR3 covers 13 residues. This CDR3 reads CASSPGTDYGYTF. CDR3 sequence (DNA): TGTGCCAGCTCACCGGGGACAGATTATGGCTACACCTTC.

The chain recombines TRBV5-1 with TRBJ2-1, with a possible D match to TRBD2 (5 bases). Germline V CDR1 and CDR2: SGHRS, YFSETQ. This CDR3 comprises 16 residues. V lost 0 bases and J lost 2, with 12 bases in between. DNA of the CDR3: TGCGCCAGCAGCTTGGCGGTTTCGGAGGCCTACAATGAGCAGTTCTTC. Translated: CASSLAVSEAYNEQFF.

This clonotype is classed as medium-sized. The rearrangement uses TRBV6-5 and TRBJ1-1; D is undetermined. There are 12 residues in the CDR3. V lost 4 bases and J lost 4, with 7 bases in between. Germline CDR1 is MNHEY and CDR2 is SVGAGI. CDR3 nucleotides: TGTGCCAGCAGTTCTCTCTCCACTGAAGCTTTCTTT. Residues: CASSSLSTEAFF.